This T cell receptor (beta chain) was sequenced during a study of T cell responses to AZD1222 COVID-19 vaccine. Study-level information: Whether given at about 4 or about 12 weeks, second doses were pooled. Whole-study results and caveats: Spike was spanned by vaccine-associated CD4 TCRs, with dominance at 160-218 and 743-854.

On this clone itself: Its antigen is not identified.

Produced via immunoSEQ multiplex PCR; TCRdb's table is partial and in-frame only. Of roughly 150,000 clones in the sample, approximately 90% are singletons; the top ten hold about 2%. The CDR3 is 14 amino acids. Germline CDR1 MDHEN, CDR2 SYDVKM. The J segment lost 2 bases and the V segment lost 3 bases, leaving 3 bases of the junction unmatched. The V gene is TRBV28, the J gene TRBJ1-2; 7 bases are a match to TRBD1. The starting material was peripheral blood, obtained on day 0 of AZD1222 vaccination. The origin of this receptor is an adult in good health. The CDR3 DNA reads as TGTGCCAGCAGTTTTGCAGGGGGGAACTATGGCTACACCTTC. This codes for CASSFAGGNYGYTF.